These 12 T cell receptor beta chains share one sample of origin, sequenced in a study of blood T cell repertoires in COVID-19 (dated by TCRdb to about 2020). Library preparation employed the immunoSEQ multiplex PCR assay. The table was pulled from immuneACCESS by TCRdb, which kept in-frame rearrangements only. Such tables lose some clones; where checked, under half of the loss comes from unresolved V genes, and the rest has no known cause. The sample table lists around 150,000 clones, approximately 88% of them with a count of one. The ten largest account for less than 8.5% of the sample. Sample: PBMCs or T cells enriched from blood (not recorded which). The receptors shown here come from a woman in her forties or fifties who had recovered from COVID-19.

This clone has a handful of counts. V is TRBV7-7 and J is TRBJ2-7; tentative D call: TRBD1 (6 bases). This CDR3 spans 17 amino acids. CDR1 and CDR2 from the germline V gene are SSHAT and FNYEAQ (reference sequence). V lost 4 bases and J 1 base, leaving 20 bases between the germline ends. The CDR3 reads CASSSNPPGQESYEQYF. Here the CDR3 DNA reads TGTGCCAGCAGCTCCAATCCCCCGGGACAAGAATCCTACGAGCAGTACTTC.

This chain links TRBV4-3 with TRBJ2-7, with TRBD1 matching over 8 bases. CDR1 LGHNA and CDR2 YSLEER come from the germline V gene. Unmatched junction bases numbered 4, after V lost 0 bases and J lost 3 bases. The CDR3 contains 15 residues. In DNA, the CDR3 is TGCGCCAGCAGCCAAGATCGGGGGACAGGCTACGAGCAGTACTTC. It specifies CASSQDRGTGYEQYF.

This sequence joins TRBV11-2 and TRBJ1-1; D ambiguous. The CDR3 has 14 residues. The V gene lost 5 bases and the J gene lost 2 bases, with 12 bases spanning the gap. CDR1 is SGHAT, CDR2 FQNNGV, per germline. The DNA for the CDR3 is TGTGCCAGCAGCGCGCCGGTGCCAAACACTGAAGCTTTCTTT. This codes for CASSAPVPNTEAFF.

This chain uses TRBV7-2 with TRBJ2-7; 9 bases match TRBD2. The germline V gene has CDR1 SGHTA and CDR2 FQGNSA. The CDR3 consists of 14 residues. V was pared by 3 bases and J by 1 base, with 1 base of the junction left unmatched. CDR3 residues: CASSFTSGSYEQYF. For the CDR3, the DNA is TGTGCCAGCAGCTTTACTAGCGGGTCCTACGAGCAGTACTTC. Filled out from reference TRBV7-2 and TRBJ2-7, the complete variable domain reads GAGVSQSPSNKVTEKGKDVELRCDPISGHTALYWYRQSLGQGLEFLIYFQGNSAPDKSGLPSDRFSAERTGGSVSTLTIQRTQQEDSAVYLCASSFTSGSYEQYFGPGTRLTVT.

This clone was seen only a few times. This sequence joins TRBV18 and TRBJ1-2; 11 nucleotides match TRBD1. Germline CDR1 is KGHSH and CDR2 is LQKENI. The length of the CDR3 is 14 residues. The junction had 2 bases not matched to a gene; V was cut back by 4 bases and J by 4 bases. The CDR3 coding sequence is TGTGCCAGCTCACGGGGACAGGGGGTCTATGGCTACACCTTC. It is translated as CASSRGQGVYGYTF. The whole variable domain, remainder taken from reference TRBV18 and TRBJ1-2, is NAGVMQNPRHLVRRRGQEARLRCSPMKGHSHVYWYRQLPEEGLKFMVYLQKENIIDESGMPKERFSAEFPKEGPSILRIQQVVRGDSAAYFCASSRGQGVYGYTFGSGTRLTVV.

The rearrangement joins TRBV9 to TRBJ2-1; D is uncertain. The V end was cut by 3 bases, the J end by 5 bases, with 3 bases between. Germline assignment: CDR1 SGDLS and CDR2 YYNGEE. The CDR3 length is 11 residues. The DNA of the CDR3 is TGTGCCAGCAGCGCTAACAATGAGCAGTTCTTC. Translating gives CASSANNEQFF.

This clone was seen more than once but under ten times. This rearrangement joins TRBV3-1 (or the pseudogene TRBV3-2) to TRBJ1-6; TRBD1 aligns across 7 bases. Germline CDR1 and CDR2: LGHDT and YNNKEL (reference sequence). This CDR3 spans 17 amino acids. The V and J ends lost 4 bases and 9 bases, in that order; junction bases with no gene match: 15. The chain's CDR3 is CASSLSPQGRGRSPLHF. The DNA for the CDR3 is TGTGCCAGCAGCCTTAGTCCCCAGGGTAGGGGGCGTTCACCCCTCCACTTT.

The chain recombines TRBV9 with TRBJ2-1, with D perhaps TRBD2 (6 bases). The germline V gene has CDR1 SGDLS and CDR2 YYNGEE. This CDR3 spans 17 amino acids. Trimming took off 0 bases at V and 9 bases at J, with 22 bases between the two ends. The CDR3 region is CASSVEVWNSGRGEQFF. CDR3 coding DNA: TGTGCCAGCAGCGTAGAAGTCTGGAACTCGGGGCGGGGTGAGCAGTTCTTC.

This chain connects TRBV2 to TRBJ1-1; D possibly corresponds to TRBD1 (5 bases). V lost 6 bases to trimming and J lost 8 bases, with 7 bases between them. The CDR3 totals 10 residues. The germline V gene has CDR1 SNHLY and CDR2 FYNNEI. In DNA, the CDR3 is TGTGCCAGCAGGTCAGGGGAAGCTTTCTTT. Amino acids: CASRSGEAFF.

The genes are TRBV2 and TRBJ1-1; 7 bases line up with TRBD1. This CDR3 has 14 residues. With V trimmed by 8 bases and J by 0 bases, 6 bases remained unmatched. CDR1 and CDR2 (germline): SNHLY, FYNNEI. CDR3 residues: CASDRTGLNTEAFF. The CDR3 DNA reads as TGTGCCAGCGACCGGACAGGTCTGAACACTGAAGCTTTCTTT.

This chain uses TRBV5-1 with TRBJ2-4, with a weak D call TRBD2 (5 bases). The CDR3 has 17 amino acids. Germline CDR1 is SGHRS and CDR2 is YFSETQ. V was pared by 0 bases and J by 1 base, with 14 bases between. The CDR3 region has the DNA TGCGCCAGCAGCTTGGATTCATTGTCGGGGGCCAAAAACATTCAGTACTTC. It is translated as CASSLDSLSGAKNIQYF.

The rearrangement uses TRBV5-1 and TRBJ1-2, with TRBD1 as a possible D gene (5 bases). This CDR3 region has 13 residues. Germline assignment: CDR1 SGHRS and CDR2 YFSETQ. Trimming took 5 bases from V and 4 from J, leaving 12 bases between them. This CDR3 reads CASSLGEVYGYTF. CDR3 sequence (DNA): TGCGCCAGCAGTCTGGGGGAGGTCTATGGCTACACCTTC.